These T cell receptor beta chains were read from a single sample in a study of cytomegalovirus exposure and HLA in healthy donors. Repertoires were generated with immunoSEQ multiplex PCR, while TCRdb's copy carries only in-frame clones and drops some. In the table there are 150,000 to 160,000 clones, 74% of which are singletons. Source material: PBMCs. All receptors come from a young man in good health and CMV-seronegative. CDR3s include the opening cysteine and the closing phenylalanine or tryptophan. The D gene is left open where the match is weak. Clone size appears in some rows only: once, few, many, or a class for an expanded clone.

size,V,D,J,DNA,CDR3
-,TRBV11-2,TRBD2,TRBJ2-7,TGTGCCAGCAGCTCCAGACTAGCGGGGACCATACATGAGCAGTACTTC,CASSSRLAGTIHEQYF
-,TRBV11-1,TRBD1,TRBJ2-5,TGTGCCAGCAGGTCCGGACAGGGAGTGGAGACCCAGTACTTC,CASRSGQGVETQYF
-,TRBV27,TRBD1,TRBJ1-5,TGTGCCAGCAGTCGACAGGGAAACAATCAGCCCCAGCATTTT,CASSRQGNNQPQHF
few,TRBV7-8,TRBD2,TRBJ2-7,TGTGCCAGCAGTACGACTAGCGGGAACTACGAGCAGTACTTC,CASSTTSGNYEQYF
few,TRBV28,-,TRBJ1-2,TGTGCCAGCAGTTTATTTGTCGGTCGTGGCTACACCTTC,CASSLFVGRGYTF
-,TRBV13,TRBD1,TRBJ1-1,TGTGCCAGCAGCTTGGGACAGGGGGGCGTGAACACTGAAGCTTTCTTT,CASSLGQGGVNTEAFF
once,TRBV7-9,-,TRBJ1-1,TGTGCCAGCAGCTTAGCGCGCGGGGGGTTTACTGAAGCTTTCTTT,CASSLARGGFTEAFF
few,TRBV1,-,TRBJ2-2,TGCACCAGCAGCCTCTCCCCAGGGGCTAACACCGGGGAGCTGTTTTTT,CTSSLSPGANTGELFF
few,TRBV18,-,TRBJ1-4,TGTGCCAGCTCACCACGGGCAGATGAAAAACTGTTTTTT,CASSPRADEKLFF
-,TRBV7-3,TRBD2,TRBJ2-5,TGTGCCAGCAGCTTACGGCGGGGGGGCCCAGAGACCCAGTACTTC,CASSLRRGGPETQYF
-,TRBV6-5,-,TRBJ2-3,TGTGCCAGCACTTATAGCGGCACCACAGATACGCAGTATTTT,CASTYSGTTDTQYF
-,TRBV7-9,TRBD1,TRBJ2-7,TGTGCCAGCAGCTTAGACGGGACAGATTCCTACGAGCAGTACTTC,CASSLDGTDSYEQYF
-,TRBV18,-,TRBJ1-2,TGTGCCAGCTCACCTCAGGATAACTATGGCTACACCTTC,CASSPQDNYGYTF
once,TRBV6-1,TRBD1,TRBJ2-7,TGTGCCAGCAGTGAACCCCAGGGGGTAAGCCACGAGCAGTACTTC,CASSEPQGVSHEQYF
-,TRBV7-9,TRBD1,TRBJ2-7,TGTGCCAGCAGCTCCGTGGGACAGGACTACGAGCAGTACTTC,CASSSVGQDYEQYF
-,TRBV5-6,TRBD1,TRBJ1-1,TGTGCCAGCAGCTTGGGGGACAGAGAAGCTTTCTTT,CASSLGDREAFF
-,TRBV5-6,-,TRBJ1-5,TGTGCCAGCAGCTTTGGCACGGGGAATCAGCCCCAGCATTTT,CASSFGTGNQPQHF
-,TRBV6-4,TRBD2,TRBJ2-3,TGTGCCAGCAGTACTAGCGGGGGGGCCACAGATACGCAGTATTTT,CASSTSGGATDTQYF
few,TRBV6-5,TRBD1,TRBJ1-1,TGTGCCAGCAGTTACCGTCCCGGGACAGGGTTGACTGAAGCTTTCTTT,CASSYRPGTGLTEAFF
once,TRBV2,-,TRBJ1-4,TGTGCCAGCAGTGATTCTGGGGGCGTCAATGAAAAACTGTTTTTT,CASSDSGGVNEKLFF
-,TRBV7-2,TRBD1,TRBJ2-1,TGTGCCAGCAGCTTAAATGGACAGGGTCTTTATGAGCAGTTCTTC,CASSLNGQGLYEQFF
-,TRBV5-6,TRBD2,TRBJ2-5,TGTGCCAGCAGCCCGAGACTAGCGGAAGAGACCCAGTACTTC,CASSPRLAEETQYF
-,TRBV7-2,-,TRBJ2-7,TGTGCCAGCAGCTTCGCGGAGACCTACGAGCAGTACTTC,CASSFAETYEQYF
-,TRBV2,-,TRBJ1-3,TGTGCCAGCAGTCCCGTCTCTGGAAACACCATATATTTT,CASSPVSGNTIYF
-,TRBV7-3,TRBD1,TRBJ2-1,TGTGCCAGCAGCCTTGACAGGGGAACCTACAATGAGCAGTTCTTC,CASSLDRGTYNEQFF
-,TRBV19,-,TRBJ2-3,TGTGCCAGTAGTTCGCCTATTTACACAGATACGCAGTATTTT,CASSSPIYTDTQYF
once,TRBV28,-,TRBJ1-4,TGTGCCAGCAGCGCAGGGCCCCGGGTTGTAAAACTGTTTTTT,CASSAGPRVVKLFF
-,TRBV6-1,TRBD2,TRBJ2-5,TGTGCCAGCAGTAGGACTAGGGAGACCCAGTACTTC,CASSRTRETQYF
-,TRBV28,-,TRBJ1-5,TGTGCCAGCAGTTTTGCAGGGGTACATCAGCCCCAGCATTTT,CASSFAGVHQPQHF
-,TRBV5-1,-,TRBJ2-2,TGCGCCAGCAGCTTGGACAGCTCGAACACCGGGGAGCTGTTTTTT,CASSLDSSNTGELFF
-,TRBV5-1,-,TRBJ2-3,TGCGCCAGCAGCTTAACGGGGGTGCAAGATACGCAGTATTTT,CASSLTGVQDTQYF
-,TRBV7-9,-,TRBJ1-2,TGTTCCAGCAGCCCGGACAGTTATGGCTACACCTTC,CSSSPDSYGYTF
-,TRBV6-5,TRBD1,TRBJ1-1,TGTGCCAGCAGTATGGAGACAGGGCACACTGAAGCTTTCTTT,CASSMETGHTEAFF
few,TRBV7-9,-,TRBJ2-1,TGTGCCAGCAGCTTGACAGCGCGCTCCTACAATGAGCAGTTCTTC,CASSLTARSYNEQFF
-,TRBV30,TRBD1,TRBJ1-6,TGTGCCTGGAGTCCGGGACAGGGGAGCTCCCTCCACTTT,CAWSPGQGSSLHF
-,TRBV9,TRBD1,TRBJ2-7,TGTGCCAGCAGCGACGGACAGGGGGTAGGTTTGGGCGAGCAGTACTTC,CASSDGQGVGLGEQYF
-,TRBV2,TRBD2,TRBJ2-2,TGTGCCAGCAGTCCCCGGACTAGCGGGGGGGCGGGCACCGGGGAGCTGTTTTTT,CASSPRTSGGAGTGELFF
few,TRBV4-2,TRBD2,TRBJ2-7,TGTGCCAGCAGCCAAAACCCCACTAGCGGGGGGACCTACGAGCAGTACTTC,CASSQNPTSGGTYEQYF
few,TRBV27,-,TRBJ2-1,TGTGCCAGCAGTTTATCCTTTCCGGATGAGCAGTTCTTC,CASSLSFPDEQFF
-,TRBV29-1,TRBD2,TRBJ2-1,TGCAGCGGGGGAGGACTAGCGGGGACTAATGAGCAGTTCTTC,CSGGGLAGTNEQFF
-,TRBV6-6,-,TRBJ1-1,TGTGCCAGCAGTTACGATGGGCCCGAATCCCGAGCTTTCTTT,CASSYDGPESRAFF
few,TRBV5-6,-,TRBJ1-2,TGTGCCAGCAGCTATCAGTCTGGCTACACCTTC,CASSYQSGYTF